These T cell receptor beta chains were read from a single sample in a study of blood T cell repertoires in COVID-19. Libraries were prepared by immunoSEQ multiplex PCR; TCRdb keeps only in-frame clonotypes and omits some of them. The sample holds 110,000 to 150,000 clones, roughly 77% seen once. The specimen was peripheral blood. The receptors were gathered from a woman in her sixties or seventies with COVID-19, enrolled during active disease. Both conserved end residues are trimmed from each CDR3.

J gene	V gene	CDR3 length	CDR3 protein
TRBJ2-4	TRBV11-2	14	ASSKTGILAKNIQY
TRBJ1-2	TRBV5-4	12	ASSLVGVEYGYT
TRBJ1-4	TRBV7-2	14	ASSGPRQTAPEKLF
TRBJ1-2	TRBV7-2	15	ASSSAHRDRVNYGYT
TRBJ1-2	TRBV10-3	12	AINGQAAFGGYT
TRBJ1-2	TRBV7-2	17	ASSLTGISGTAPLYGYT
TRBJ2-7	TRBV5-1	11	ASSLTGSYEQY
TRBJ1-6	TRBV5-4	13	ASSEGQGSNSPLH
TRBJ1-1	TRBV7-8	14	ASSPLPAGSITEAF
TRBJ2-7	TRBV27	13	ASSLSRGPSYEQY
TRBJ2-1	TRBV7-9	14	ASSRSTGNSYNEQF
TRBJ1-2	TRBV6-5	10	ASSRTGYGYT
TRBJ2-7	TRBV9	12	ASSAGQGTYEQY
TRBJ2-5	TRBV5-1	13	ASSLERGPMGTQY
TRBJ1-3	TRBV19	12	ASSIPSSGNTIY
TRBJ1-1	TRBV19	11	ASSAGQATEAF
TRBJ1-1	TRBV3-1/TRBV3-2	10	ASSQGGPRAF
TRBJ2-1	TRBV7-2	16	ASSLSPSSGGAYNEQF
TRBJ1-3	TRBV11-3	10	ASSFEGNTIY
TRBJ1-1	TRBV5-1	14	ASSLGGTERGTEAF
TRBJ1-1	TRBV6-5	11	AIQTGESTEAF
TRBJ1-5	TRBV28	13	ASSQQGRSNQPQH
TRBJ1-2	TRBV12-3/TRBV12-4	10	ASSYLQGAYT
TRBJ2-7	TRBV5-1	13	ASSLQAGGAYEQY
TRBJ1-5	TRBV10-3	11	ANRGGSGQPQH
TRBJ2-7	TRBV3-1/TRBV3-2	14	ASSSLGDSSSYEQY
TRBJ2-7	TRBV7-8	10	ASSLAGDEQY
TRBJ1-3	TRBV5-1	13	ASSLVAGSGNTIY
TRBJ1-5	TRBV7-2	12	ASSYPGGVQPQH
TRBJ1-1	TRBV5-6	13	ASRAGTGGYTEAF
TRBJ1-1	TRBV30	12	AWSGGRGNTEAF
TRBJ2-3	TRBV7-3	12	ASRGVGPESTQY
TRBJ2-5	TRBV7-6	9	ASSSVETQY
TRBJ1-2	TRBV5-6	9	ASRRVGGYT
TRBJ2-7	TRBV5-6	12	ASSPGGTGYEQY
TRBJ1-5	TRBV9	11	ASSPGTNQPQH
TRBJ1-6	TRBV30	7	ACDSPLH
TRBJ1-5	TRBV7-2	15	ASSPSLGVNSNQPQH
TRBJ1-2	TRBV10-3	12	AISVQDTFYGYT
TRBJ2-7	TRBV6-5	10	ASTGLGYEQY
TRBJ2-7	TRBV2	10	ASWGQTYEQY
TRBJ1-2	TRBV6-5	13	ASTARGGKKDGYT
TRBJ1-2	TRBV14	16	ASSQEGVRRDVISGYT